Listed below are T cell receptor beta chains from one sample, sequenced in a study of blood T cell repertoires in COVID-19. Method: immunoSEQ multiplex PCR; TCRdb's copy keeps in-frame clones and lacks some. Among some 260,000 clones, 65% to 90% were seen once, and the ten largest hold under 5.5%. Sequenced input: peripheral blood. The receptors were sampled from an elderly woman with active or convalescent COVID-19. CDR3s include the opening cysteine and the closing phenylalanine or tryptophan. D genes are given only for firm matches. Rows give clone size only sometimes, using once, few, many, or a class for an expanded clone.

clone_size	v_call	j_call	d_call	cdr3_nt	cdr3_aa
few	TRBV19	TRBJ1-5	-	TGTGCCAGTAGTAAACAGGGTGAACTGAGTCAGCCCCAGCATTTT	CASSKQGELSQPQHF
few	TRBV11-2	TRBJ1-2	TRBD1	TGTGCCAGCAGCCTAGAGACAGGGAGAGATGGCTACACCTTC	CASSLETGRDGYTF
-	TRBV19	TRBJ2-2	-	TGTGCCACCACAAACATTAGAGGGCCTAGCGACACCGGGGAGCTGTTTTTT	CATTNIRGPSDTGELFF
-	TRBV7-9	TRBJ2-7	TRBD1	TGTGCCAGCAGTCTACAGGGGGCCAACTACGAGCAGTACTTC	CASSLQGANYEQYF
-	TRBV5-4	TRBJ2-3	-	TGTGCCAGCAGCCGGTCTGTGACAGGAGGCACAGATACGCAGTATTTT	CASSRSVTGGTDTQYF
-	TRBV5-6	TRBJ1-5	-	TGTGCCAGCAGTTCCCGATTTTTAGGGGGCAATCAGCCCCAGCATTTT	CASSSRFLGGNQPQHF
-	TRBV2	TRBJ1-1	-	TGTGCCAGCAGCGTACAGGGAAGTGGAACTGAAGCTTTCTTT	CASSVQGSGTEAFF
-	TRBV6-5	TRBJ1-2	TRBD1	TGTGCCAGCAGACAGACAGGGTGGGATGGCTACACCTTC	CASRQTGWDGYTF
-	TRBV6-5	TRBJ2-7	-	TGTGCCAGCACCCGACATGGCTCCGAGCAGTACTTC	CASTRHGSEQYF
-	TRBV3-1/TRBV3-2	TRBJ1-1	-	TGTGCCAGCAGCCCGGGAGCGGGGGGGATAGGTGAAGCTTTCTTT	CASSPGAGGIGEAFF
-	TRBV28	TRBJ1-3	-	TGTGCCAGCAGTTTACGCGGCGAGCTACCTGGAAACACCATATATTTT	CASSLRGELPGNTIYF
-	TRBV7-2	TRBJ1-2	-	TGTGCCAGCAGCTTACAGGGGAGCTATGGCTACACCTTC	CASSLQGSYGYTF
-	TRBV28	TRBJ2-5	TRBD2	TGTGCCAGCAGTTCGGGACTAGCGGGAGCAGGCGAGACCCAGTACTTC	CASSSGLAGAGETQYF
-	TRBV4-1	TRBJ1-3	-	TGCGCCAGCAGCCGCGATATAACAGGGATTCCCTCTGGAAACACCATATATTTT	CASSRDITGIPSGNTIYF
once	TRBV4-1	TRBJ2-2	TRBD2	TGCGCCAGCAGCCAGATCCCCCAGCGGGGGGGCGGGACCGGGGAGCTGTTTTTT	CASSQIPQRGGGTGELFF
-	TRBV2	TRBJ1-1	TRBD1	TGTGCCAGCAGTGAGGAGGTGGGACAGCCAAAATCTGAAGCTTTCTTT	CASSEEVGQPKSEAFF
-	TRBV5-1	TRBJ2-3	-	TGCGCCAGCAGCTTGGGGGCGTCTGGCACAGATACGCAGTATTTT	CASSLGASGTDTQYF
-	TRBV10-3	TRBJ1-4	-	TGTGCCATCAGGGCGGAAGTTAATGAAAAACTGTTTTTT	CAIRAEVNEKLFF
-	TRBV6-6	TRBJ1-2	TRBD1	TGTGCCAGCAGTAGGGGACAGGGGGATAGCTACACCTTC	CASSRGQGDSYTF
-	TRBV4-2	TRBJ1-1	-	TGTGCCAGCAGCCAAGATCGGAACGGAGGTACTGAAGCTTTCTTT	CASSQDRNGGTEAFF
-	TRBV19	TRBJ1-1	-	TGTGCCAGTCAGTCCACGTTGAACACTGAAGCTTTCTTT	CASQSTLNTEAFF
-	TRBV14	TRBJ1-1	-	TGTGCCAGCAGCCAAAGCAGGGGTACTGAAGCTTTCTTT	CASSQSRGTEAFF
-	TRBV28	TRBJ1-4	TRBD1	TGTGCCAGCAGCCTAATCGGACAGGGGGATGAAAAACTGTTTTTT	CASSLIGQGDEKLFF
-	TRBV4-1	TRBJ2-1	-	TGCGCCAGCAGCCAAGATCTTTTCGGGCGGGGAGACAATGAGCAGTTCTTC	CASSQDLFGRGDNEQFF
-	TRBV28	TRBJ1-1	-	TGTGCCAGCAGTTGGGGCAATACCCTGGGGGCTTTCTTT	CASSWGNTLGAFF
-	TRBV27	TRBJ1-5	TRBD1	TGTGCCAGCAGTCTACGACAGGGTTATCAGCCCCAGCATTTT	CASSLRQGYQPQHF
-	TRBV28	TRBJ1-1	TRBD1	TGTGCCAGCAGTCACACGCCCTTTGGACAGGGGACGTACACTGAAGCTTTCTTT	CASSHTPFGQGTYTEAFF
-	TRBV7-9	TRBJ1-1	-	TGTGCCAGCAGCCATCTCGCGGCGAACACTGAAGCTTTCTTT	CASSHLAANTEAFF
-	TRBV3-1/TRBV3-2	TRBJ1-2	-	TGTGCCAGCAGCCCTGGGGATTATTCAGGGGTCTATGGCTACACCTTC	CASSPGDYSGVYGYTF
-	TRBV7-9	TRBJ1-2	-	TGTGCCAGCAGCTTAGGACAGCTCTATGGCTACACCTTC	CASSLGQLYGYTF
-	TRBV27	TRBJ1-3	-	TGTGCCAGCAGTTTGGGGAGTTCAAACACCATATATTTT	CASSLGSSNTIYF
few	TRBV10-1	TRBJ2-3	-	TGCGCCAGCAGGGGCGGGCTAGCCACAGATACGCAGTATTTT	CASRGGLATDTQYF
-	TRBV5-5	TRBJ1-5	-	TGTGCCAGCAGCGTGACAGAATATAGCAATCAGCCCCAGCATTTT	CASSVTEYSNQPQHF
-	TRBV15	TRBJ1-4	TRBD1	TGTGCCACCAGCAGAGGACAGGGATGGGAAAAACTGTTTTTT	CATSRGQGWEKLFF
-	TRBV11-2	TRBJ2-7	TRBD1	TGTGCCAGCAGCTTAGGTAGGACAGGAGTCTACGAGCAGTACTTC	CASSLGRTGVYEQYF
-	TRBV5-1	TRBJ2-7	TRBD2	TGCGCCAGCAGCCCATCGACTAGCGGATACGAGCAGTACTTC	CASSPSTSGYEQYF
-	TRBV3-1/TRBV3-2	TRBJ1-2	-	TGTGCCAGCAGCCAAGATTTCGGGGGAGGCTACACCTTC	CASSQDFGGGYTF